These 9 T cell receptor beta chains share one sample of origin, sequenced in a study of blood T cells in healthy people across ages. PCR was performed a second time for about 7 to 12 cycles using a sample-barcoded 5' primer and a J-beta primer mix. TCRdb used MiXCR to reprocess the 5' RACE reads, holding one entry per CDR3 protein. The table lists roughly 2 million distinct CDR3 sequences, roughly 52% of them singletons. Specimen: blood. The receptors were gathered from a woman aged 40-49 years in good health.

The rearrangement joins TRBV6-5 to TRBJ2-4; perhaps TRBD2 as D (6 bases). Germline V gene data show CDR1 as MNHEY and CDR2 as SVGAGI. V lost 5 bases and J 6 bases, leaving 17 bases between the germline ends. The length of the CDR3 is 15 residues. DNA for the CDR3: TGTGCCAGCAGTCTCACGGGAGTTGGGCGAAACATTCAGTACTTC. This sequence encodes CASSLTGVGRNIQYF.

This clonotype was counted a few times. The rearrangement joins TRBV4-2 to TRBJ1-2; D is perhaps TRBD1 (6 bases). The ends were cut back, 1 base at V and 4 bases at J, with 13 bases in the middle. The V gene's germline CDR1 is LGHNA and CDR2 YNFKEQ. This CDR3 has 15 residues. CDR3 loop: CASSQGQGMPYGYTF. CDR3 sequence (DNA): TGTGCCAGCAGCCAAGGGCAGGGGATGCCCTATGGCTACACCTTC.

This clonotype was observed a handful of times. The chain recombines TRBV27 with TRBJ2-5; D unclear. Trimming took 3 bases from V and 2 from J, leaving 10 bases between them. This CDR3 is 14 amino acids long. The germline V gene has CDR1 MNHEY and CDR2 SMNVEV (reference sequence). The CDR3 loop reads CASSFLTTQETQYF. The DNA for the CDR3 is TGTGCCAGCAGTTTTTTGACGACACAAGAGACCCAGTACTTC.

Notes on this clonotype: At one of its ends the junction is not consistent with the germline gene, which may arise from a read error. The rearrangement joins TRBV10-3 to TRBJ2-4; D not resolved. Per the germline V gene, CDR1 is ENHRY and CDR2 is SYGVKD. The CDR3 sequence is 16 residues long. The CDR3 loop reads CAISESPNLAKNTQYF. Here the CDR3 DNA reads TGTGCCATCAGTGAGTCGCCCAATTTAGCCAAAAACACTCAGTACTTC.

The V call is TRBV2, the J call TRBJ1-6, with no clear D. V gave up 4 bases and J gave up 10 bases, with 8 bases separating them. CDR1 is SNHLY, CDR2 FYNNEI, per germline. The CDR3 has 12 amino acids. Here the CDR3 DNA reads TGTGCCAGCAGTGTTAACGGCTCACCCCTCCACTTT. Translated: CASSVNGSPLHF.

This chain joins TRBV6-2 or TRBV6-3 and TRBJ2-1; D is undetermined. Trimming removed 8 bases from V and 6 bases from J, with 8 bases in between. Germline CDR1 MNHEY, CDR2 SVGEGT. The CDR3 length is 11 residues. CDR3 nucleotide sequence: TGTGCCAGCGTCCGGTCCAATGAGCAGTTCTTC. Amino acids: CASVRSNEQFF.

This rearrangement joins TRBV4-3 to TRBJ2-1; the D gene is possibly TRBD2 (6 bases). Germline V gives CDR1 LGHNA, CDR2 YSLEER. CDR3 size: 14 residues. The V end lost 0 bases, the J end lost 10 bases, and 13 bases lay between the germline ends. Here the CDR3 DNA reads TGCGCCAGCAGCCAAGAAGGCGCGGGAAGCGAGCAGTTCTTC. It translates to CASSQEGAGSEQFF.

The rearrangement uses TRBV6-5 and TRBJ2-3, with D tentatively TRBD2 (5 bases). This CDR3 is built from 13 residues. In germline, CDR1 is MNHEY, CDR2 SVGAGI. V lost 10 bases and J 4 bases, leaving 15 bases between the germline ends. The CDR3 here is CATTSGGADTQYF. CDR3 nucleotide sequence: TGTGCCACAACCAGTGGAGGTGCAGATACGCAGTATTTT.

This clonotype occurred a few times. The V and J genes are TRBV20-1 and TRBJ2-5, with 10 positions matching TRBD1. The end of the DNA fits TRBJ2-7 better, so the J call may be wrong. Germline CDR1 DFQATT, CDR2 SNEGSKA (reference sequence). The CDR3 length is 14 residues. Here the CDR3 reads CSASAGQGRNEQYF. The CDR3 nucleotides read TGCAGTGCTAGTGCGGGACAGGGGAGGAACGAGCAGTACTTC.